A selection of T cell receptor beta chains follows, all from one sample in a study of T-cell reconstitution after alpha-beta-depleted transplantation in children. MiXCR, applied by TCRdb to the PCR reads, yields one record per CDR3 protein. The data show 450,000 to 600,000 distinct CDR3 sequences, with roughly 18% seen just once and 2.5% to 4% held by the top ten. The starting material was PBMCs from the stem cell graft donor, obtained from the stem cell graft. The receptors stem from a human donor who donated a stem cell graft to a child with acute lymphoblastic leukemia. Each CDR3 is given with its conserved first and last residue. Each record gives: J gene, V gene, CDR3 protein.

>TRBJ2-1|TRBV20-1
CSAAEGNEQFF
>TRBJ2-7|TRBV9
CASSPWEANEQYF
>TRBJ1-6|TRBV20-1
CSAIQTAGYNSPLHF
>TRBJ1-1|TRBV20-1
CSARRQPNTEAFF
>TRBJ2-2|TRBV5-6
CASSFDVIAGELFF
>TRBJ1-2|TRBV6-1
CASSRSPDILSNYGYTF
>TRBJ2-7|TRBV12-3/TRBV12-4
CASTPFGRGLYEQYF
>TRBJ2-7|TRBV5-1
CASSLEGPIGYYDEQYF
>TRBJ2-3|TRBV3-1
CASSQDRRIADTQYF
>TRBJ1-6|TRBV11-2
CASSLDKVDRANSPLHF
>TRBJ1-5|TRBV4-2
CASSQVAGGNQPQHF
>TRBJ1-2|TRBV4-2
CASSPSKGFYYGYTF
>TRBJ1-1|TRBV27
CASSFPGPRTFF
>TRBJ2-3|TRBV29-1
CSVAHGRARTDTQYF
>TRBJ2-5|TRBV7-9
CASSTTTAAETQYF
>TRBJ2-1|TRBV6-5
CASSGLAEQFF
>TRBJ2-1|TRBV4-1
CASSPLQNYYNEQFF
>TRBJ2-7|TRBV6-5
CASSYSGQRTYEQYF
>TRBJ2-2|TRBV7-9
CASSRTETLNTGELFF
>TRBJ2-3|TRBV7-8
CASSVGSTDTQYF
>TRBJ2-7|TRBV3-1
CASSQEGPAGDGNTVYYEQYF
>TRBJ2-1|TRBV7-9
CASSPRTGEIHEQFF
>TRBJ1-1|TRBV5-1
CASFDGREAFF
>TRBJ2-5|TRBV9
CASSVVGGAETQYF
>TRBJ1-6|TRBV18
CASSPRQEGPLHF
>TRBJ2-1|TRBV10-1
CASSEPGLNEQFF
>TRBJ2-1|TRBV12-3/TRBV12-4
CASIASAGYEQFF
>TRBJ2-2|TRBV5-1
CASSGSWGRDGSGELFF
>TRBJ2-1|TRBV29-1
CSVEGGLPQQFF
>TRBJ2-7|TRBV20-1
CSARDRRPYEQYF
>TRBJ2-2|TRBV4-1
CASSQGRGRESGELFF
>TRBJ2-7|TRBV7-6
CASSFFVDPNEQYF
>TRBJ1-3|TRBV10-2
CASSRGLGNTIYF
>TRBJ1-3|TRBV6-5
CASSYYPNSGNTIYF
>TRBJ2-1|TRBV5-1
CASSLTTGGWDEQFF
>TRBJ2-5|TRBV7-9
CASSLADFPYQETQYF
>TRBJ2-2|TRBV9
CASSPSGTYTGELFF
>TRBJ2-5|TRBV19
CASSIEAAASGTQYF
>TRBJ2-4|TRBV6-5
CASSYSGTSGIPIQYF
>TRBJ2-1|TRBV3-1
CASSQESRLGAPPYNEQFF
>TRBJ2-1|TRBV5-1
CASSLAGLARYNEQFF
>TRBJ1-6|TRBV12-3/TRBV12-4
CASSRFGQTGSPLHF
>TRBJ2-5|TRBV10-3
CAISRSQETQYF
>TRBJ1-2|TRBV9
CASSVGEDYGYTF
>TRBJ1-1|TRBV7-3
CASSLGQGTNQEAFF
>TRBJ2-5|TRBV19
CASSPTSGVYQETQYF
>TRBJ2-7|TRBV4-1
CASSSLGLEQYF
>TRBJ1-5|TRBV7-8
CASSLGVRGLGQPQHF
>TRBJ2-1|TRBV7-6
CASSLVDFSYNEQFF
>TRBJ2-5|TRBV29-1
CSGRPGLADQETQYF
>TRBJ2-1|TRBV29-1
CSVLGTPSSYNEQFF
>TRBJ2-1|TRBV7-9
CASPDRDSAYNEQFF
>TRBJ1-5|TRBV5-6
CASSFRGQPQHF
>TRBJ2-3|TRBV6-5
CASSYSQGANTQYF
>TRBJ2-5|TRBV18
CASSSSGTDQETQYF